Listed below are T cell receptor beta chains from one sample, sequenced in a study of shared T cell receptors in the human thymus. Produced via immunoSEQ multiplex PCR; TCRdb's table is partial and in-frame only. Among about 380,000 clones listed, roughly 94% were seen once. Sequencing used thymocytes. The receptors stem from a human donor. Both conserved end residues are part of each CDR3. Each record gives: clone size, J gene, V gene, D gene, CDR3 protein, CDR3 DNA. The D gene is left open where the match is weak. Size values are once, few and many counts, or a class for expanded clones, and some rows have none.

size: NA; J: TRBJ1-5; V: TRBV5-1; D: NA; CDR3: CASSLSGDSKQPQHF; DNA: TGCGCCAGCAGCTTATCCGGGGATTCTAAGCAGCCCCAGCATTTT
size: NA; J: TRBJ2-4; V: TRBV28; D: NA; CDR3: CASRPGSPKNIQYF; DNA: TGTGCCAGCAGGCCCGGCTCCCCCAAAAACATTCAGTACTTC
size: NA; J: TRBJ2-1; V: TRBV19; D: TRBD1; CDR3: CASSRQGRNEQFF; DNA: TGTGCCAGTAGTAGACAGGGGCGCAATGAGCAGTTCTTC
size: NA; J: TRBJ2-1; V: TRBV7-9; D: NA; CDR3: CASSSLSYYNEQFF; DNA: TGTGCCAGCAGCTCTCTTTCCTACTACAATGAGCAGTTCTTC
size: NA; J: TRBJ1-2; V: TRBV28; D: NA; CDR3: CALRGDYGYTF; DNA: TGTGCCCTAAGGGGGGACTATGGCTACACCTTC
size: NA; J: TRBJ2-7; V: TRBV25-1; D: TRBD2; CDR3: CASSDDSGRAFFHEQYF; DNA: TGTGCCAGCAGTGATGATAGCGGGAGGGCCTTTTTCCACGAGCAGTACTTC
size: NA; J: TRBJ2-7; V: TRBV5-6; D: TRBD2; CDR3: CASSYNREGGSYEQYF; DNA: TGTGCCAGCAGTTATAACCGGGAGGGGGGTTCCTACGAGCAGTACTTC
size: NA; J: TRBJ2-1; V: TRBV11-3; D: TRBD2; CDR3: CASSPTTLAGGTYNEQFF; DNA: TGTGCCAGCAGCCCTACGACCCTAGCGGGAGGCACCTACAATGAGCAGTTCTTC
size: NA; J: TRBJ2-5; V: TRBV11-3; D: TRBD1; CDR3: CASSKRTGLRETQYF; DNA: TGTGCCAGCAGCAAACGGACAGGGTTAAGGGAGACCCAGTACTTC
size: once; J: TRBJ1-5; V: TRBV11-2; D: NA; CDR3: CASSLEAGGCNQPQHF; DNA: TGTGCCAGCAGCTTAGAGGCGGGTGGATGCAATCAGCCCCAGCATTTT
size: NA; J: TRBJ2-7; V: TRBV18; D: NA; CDR3: CASSPMGTYPREQYF; DNA: TGTGCCAGCTCACCTATGGGAACATACCCGAGGGAGCAGTACTTC
size: NA; J: TRBJ2-2; V: TRBV30; D: NA; CDR3: CAWINPRAYTGELFF; DNA: TGTGCCTGGATAAACCCGAGGGCGTACACCGGGGAGCTGTTTTTT
size: NA; J: TRBJ2-1; V: TRBV29-1; D: TRBD2; CDR3: CSVERSSGRAKNEQFF; DNA: TGCAGCGTTGAAAGGTCTAGCGGGAGGGCTAAGAATGAGCAGTTCTTC
size: NA; J: TRBJ2-1; V: TRBV10-1; D: NA; CDR3: CASSESGEPYNEQFF; DNA: TGCGCCAGCAGTGAGTCGGGCGAACCCTACAATGAGCAGTTCTTC
size: NA; J: TRBJ1-1; V: TRBV28; D: NA; CDR3: CASESQRVDTEAFF; DNA: TGTGCCAGCGAATCCCAGAGGGTGGACACTGAAGCTTTCTTT
size: NA; J: TRBJ2-1; V: TRBV7-2; D: NA; CDR3: CASSLNAGKGNEQFF; DNA: TGTGCCAGCAGCTTAAACGCAGGGAAGGGGAATGAGCAGTTCTTC
size: NA; J: TRBJ2-7; V: TRBV6-6; D: NA; CDR3: CASSPGERTYEQYF; DNA: TGTGCCAGCAGTCCAGGGGAACGAACCTACGAGCAGTACTTC
size: NA; J: TRBJ2-7; V: TRBV6-5; D: TRBD1; CDR3: CASSYSGTEYEQYF; DNA: TGTGCCAGCAGTTACTCCGGGACAGAGTACGAGCAGTACTTC
size: once; J: TRBJ2-7; V: TRBV15; D: NA; CDR3: CATEDGILIGEQYF; DNA: TGTGCCACCGAAGACGGTATACTGATTGGGGAGCAGTACTTC
size: NA; J: TRBJ1-2; V: TRBV7-2; D: NA; CDR3: CASSLVYRFYGYTF; DNA: TGTGCCAGCAGCTTAGTTTACAGGTTCTATGGCTACACCTTC
size: NA; J: TRBJ1-1; V: TRBV7-9; D: NA; CDR3: CASSSLRGNTEAFF; DNA: TGTGCCAGCAGCTCCCTGCGGGGGAACACTGAAGCTTTCTTT
size: NA; J: TRBJ2-3; V: TRBV28; D: NA; CDR3: CASSSRGVVGPIPTQYF; DNA: TGTGCCAGCAGCTCCAGGGGGGTAGTCGGACCCATTCCTACGCAGTATTTT
size: NA; J: TRBJ2-7; V: TRBV28; D: NA; CDR3: CASSWEDASYEQYF; DNA: TGTGCCAGCAGTTGGGAGGATGCCTCCTACGAGCAGTACTTC